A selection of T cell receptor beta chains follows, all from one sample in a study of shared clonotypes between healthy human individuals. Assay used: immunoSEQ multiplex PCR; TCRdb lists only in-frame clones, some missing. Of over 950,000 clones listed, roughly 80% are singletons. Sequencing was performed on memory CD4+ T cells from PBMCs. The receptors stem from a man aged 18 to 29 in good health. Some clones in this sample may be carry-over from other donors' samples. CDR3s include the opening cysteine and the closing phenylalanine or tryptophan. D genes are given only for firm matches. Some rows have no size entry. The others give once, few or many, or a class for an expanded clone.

TGTGCCAGCATTAAGGACGGGAACACTGAAGCTTTCTTT | CASIKDGNTEAFF | 13 | TRBV2 | NA | TRBJ1-1 | once
TGTGCCAGCAGCCCCGAGGGGCCTGGCGGTGAAAAACTGTTTTTT | CASSPEGPGGEKLFF | 15 | TRBV7-2 | NA | TRBJ1-4 | NA
TGTGCCAGCTCCTGGACTAGCGGGATCCCCTACGAGCAGTACTTC | CASSWTSGIPYEQYF | 15 | TRBV18 | TRBD2 | TRBJ2-7 | NA
TGTGCCAGCAGCTTAGGCGGGGGGACAGGTGGGATGAACACTGAAGCTTTCTTT | CASSLGGGTGGMNTEAFF | 18 | TRBV7-9 | TRBD1 | TRBJ1-1 | NA
TGTGCCAGCAGGTGGGGACAGGGGGCGCCCGAGCAGTACTTC | CASRWGQGAPEQYF | 14 | TRBV28 | TRBD1 | TRBJ2-7 | NA
TGTGCCAGCAGCCAGGTGGGACAGGAAGCTAACTATGGCTACACCTTC | CASSQVGQEANYGYTF | 16 | TRBV4-2 | TRBD1 | TRBJ1-2 | NA
TGCGCCAGCAGCCCCGGGAGAGTCGGGAACACTGAAGCTTTCTTT | CASSPGRVGNTEAFF | 15 | TRBV5-1 | NA | TRBJ1-1 | NA
TGTGCCAGCAGTGTTGTGAGCCAGTCCTCCTACGAGCAGTACTTC | CASSVVSQSSYEQYF | 15 | TRBV2 | NA | TRBJ2-7 | NA
TGTGCCAGCAGTGGCGGACTAGCGAGAAATGAGCAGTTCTTC | CASSGGLARNEQFF | 14 | TRBV6-5 | TRBD2 | TRBJ2-1 | NA
TGTGCCTGGAGTGTGACAGGGTTGGGCGAGCAGTACTTC | CAWSVTGLGEQYF | 13 | TRBV30 | TRBD1 | TRBJ2-7 | NA
TGTGCCAGTAGTATAATTGGGACGGCAAATGGCTACACCTTC | CASSIIGTANGYTF | 14 | TRBV19 | NA | TRBJ1-2 | NA